The clone carrying this TCR beta chain has a single count. Its antigen is not known. The sample belongs to a study of T cell responses to AZD1222 COVID-19 vaccine. Germline CDR1 SGHTA, CDR2 FQGNSA. The CDR3 loop spans 13 amino acids. Germline trimming cut 8 bases from V and 7 bases from J; bases unmatched to any gene: 4. Study results and limitations: Baseline seropositivity occurred in only a handful of AZD1222 recipients.

Profiled with immunoSEQ multiplex PCR; TCRdb holds only in-frame clones, not every one. The data contain approximately 80,000 clones, just over 90% of them singletons. The TCR was taken from an adult who received the AZD1222 COVID-19 vaccine. The V call is TRBV7-2, the J call TRBJ2-1; TRBD2 agrees at 11 bases. The sequences come from peripheral blood, collected 28 days after the second AZD1222 dose. The CDR3 is CASVSGRGNEQFF. The CDR3 region has the DNA TGTGCCAGCGTTAGCGGGAGGGGTAATGAGCAGTTCTTC.